These T cell receptor beta chains were read from a single sample in a study of early T cells in non-severe SARS-CoV-2 infection. MiXCR was run by TCRdb on the 5' RACE reads, yielding one entry per CDR3 protein. The sample holds 70,000 to 85,000 distinct CDR3 sequences, approximately 12% seen once. Sequenced: whole blood. The source of these receptors is an adult who was a healthcare worker with PCR-confirmed SARS-CoV-2 infection or an uninfected control (not recorded which). Both conserved end residues are part of each CDR3. D genes are given only for firm matches. A clone size is listed for some rows: how often the clone was seen (once, few, many), or a class if it is expanded.

V gene,J gene,clone size,D gene,CDR3 protein,CDR3 DNA
TRBV21-1,TRBJ2-1,few,-,CASSKATTPYNEQFF,TGTGCCAGCAGCAAAGCCACTACTCCCTACAATGAGCAGTTCTTC
TRBV5-1,TRBJ2-1,many,-,CASSFGTLDNEQFF,TGCGCCAGCAGCTTCGGGACTCTCGACAATGAGCAGTTCTTC
TRBV28,TRBJ2-7,-,-,CASSLIGEQYF,TGTGCCAGCAGCCTCATAGGGGAGCAGTACTTC
TRBV10-3,TRBJ1-1,many,-,CAILRAMNTEAFF,TGTGCCATCCTCAGGGCTATGAACACTGAAGCTTTCTTT
TRBV7-6,TRBJ2-1,few,-,CASSAQGYEQFF,TGTGCCAGCAGCGCACAGGGATATGAGCAGTTCTTC
TRBV28,TRBJ2-5,-,TRBD1,CASSPLQRTGEGKTQYF,TGTGCCAGCAGTCCCCTCCAAAGGACAGGGGAAGGAAAGACCCAGTACTTC
TRBV5-8,TRBJ2-3,-,-,CASRFEQSTDTQYF,TGTGCCAGCAGGTTCGAGCAATCCACAGATACGCAGTATTTT
TRBV7-9,TRBJ2-1,many,TRBD2,CASSQGLAEDNEQFF,TGTGCCAGCAGCCAGGGACTAGCGGAGGACAATGAGCAGTTCTTC
TRBV3-1,TRBJ2-7,many,TRBD2,CASSPAGREGEQYF,TGTGCCAGCAGCCCTGCAGGGCGGGAGGGCGAGCAGTACTTC
TRBV29-1,TRBJ1-6,-,-,CSVSTGNNSPLHF,TGCAGCGTCTCCACAGGGAACAATTCACCCCTCCACTTT
TRBV7-2,TRBJ2-5,many,-,CASSLAAPLRQETQYF,TGTGCCAGCAGCTTAGCAGCGCCCCTTCGCCAAGAGACCCAGTACTTC
TRBV7-3,TRBJ2-7,many,-,CASSLGPTSYEQYF,TGTGCCAGCAGCTTAGGCCCGACCTCCTACGAGCAGTACTTC
TRBV5-5,TRBJ2-2,few,-,CASSLERGKTGELFF,TGTGCCAGCAGCTTAGAAAGAGGGAAAACCGGGGAGCTGTTTTTT
TRBV6-5,TRBJ2-2,-,TRBD1,CASSYDRGTALTGELFF,TGTGCCAGCAGTTACGATCGAGGGACAGCCCTCACCGGGGAGCTGTTTTTT
TRBV28,TRBJ1-4,many,-,CASSWGREKLFF,TGTGCCAGCAGTTGGGGAAGGGAAAAACTGTTTTTT
TRBV3-1,TRBJ2-7,-,-,CASSHPGLYEQYF,TGTGCCAGCAGCCACCCCGGACTCTACGAGCAGTACTTC
TRBV28,TRBJ2-3,-,TRBD2,CASSRLGSGRAVGTDTQYF,TGTGCCAGCAGTCGTTTGGGAAGCGGGAGGGCGGTGGGGACAGATACGCAGTATTTT
TRBV5-6,TRBJ2-7,many,TRBD2,CASSFGLAGEDEQYF,TGTGCCAGCAGCTTCGGACTAGCGGGAGAAGACGAGCAGTACTTC
TRBV28,TRBJ2-7,many,TRBD2,CASSFSLAGARPEQYF,TGTGCCAGCAGTTTTTCACTAGCGGGGGCCCGTCCAGAGCAGTACTTC
TRBV29-1,TRBJ2-5,many,TRBD1,CSVEVRGQETQYF,TGCAGCGTTGAGGTCAGGGGGCAAGAGACCCAGTACTTC
TRBV7-2,TRBJ2-7,many,TRBD2,CASSRSTSGSYEQYF,TGTGCCAGCAGCCGCTCGACTAGCGGGAGCTACGAGCAGTACTTC
TRBV18,TRBJ1-5,-,TRBD1,CASSPRGPNQYSNQPQHF,TGTGCCAGCTCACCGAGGGGGCCCAACCAATATAGCAATCAGCCCCAGCATTTT
TRBV9,TRBJ1-3,-,-,CASSVKQGAGNTIYF,TGTGCCAGCAGCGTAAAACAGGGCGCTGGAAACACCATATATTTT
TRBV28,TRBJ2-1,few,-,CASSLIGTNNEQFF,TGTGCCAGCAGTTTAATTGGGACCAACAATGAGCAGTTCTTC
TRBV29-1,TRBJ2-1,-,TRBD2,CSVELGGRSNEQFF,TGCAGCGTTGAACTGGGCGGGAGAAGCAATGAGCAGTTCTTC
TRBV7-3,TRBJ2-1,few,TRBD2,CASTPPGLANEQFF,TGTGCCAGCACCCCCCCCGGACTAGCCAATGAGCAGTTCTTC
TRBV20-1,TRBJ2-3,many,TRBD2,CSARELAGGLGDTQYF,TGCAGTGCTAGAGAACTAGCGGGAGGGCTCGGAGATACGCAGTATTTT
TRBV28,TRBJ2-5,few,-,CASSTGLGGETQYF,TGTGCCAGCAGCACCGGGCTTGGAGGGGAGACCCAGTACTTC
TRBV20-1,TRBJ1-5,many,-,CSAEGGLNQPQHF,TGCAGTGCTGAGGGAGGCCTTAATCAGCCCCAGCATTTT
TRBV9,TRBJ2-5,many,-,CASSVRATETQYF,TGTGCCAGCAGCGTGAGGGCCACAGAGACCCAGTACTTC
TRBV20-1,TRBJ2-1,-,TRBD2,CSARELAGLVAEQFF,TGCAGTGCTAGAGAATTAGCGGGGCTGGTCGCTGAGCAGTTCTTC
TRBV7-9,TRBJ2-5,-,TRBD2,CASSSSGGETQYF,TGTGCCAGCAGTAGTAGCGGGGGCGAGACCCAGTACTTC
TRBV7-2,TRBJ2-2,many,-,CASTLQALRLANTGELFF,TGTGCCAGCACCCTCCAGGCGTTGCGGCTCGCGAACACCGGGGAGCTGTTTTTT
TRBV4-2,TRBJ2-7,many,TRBD1,CASSPGQGEEYF,TGTGCCAGCAGCCCGGGACAGGGAGAAGAGTACTTC
TRBV7-9,TRBJ2-5,many,-,CASSRLSWSREETQYF,TGTGCCAGCAGCCGTCTTTCGTGGTCCCGGGAAGAGACCCAGTACTTC
TRBV7-2,TRBJ1-3,many,-,CASSLVRVGPGNTIYF,TGTGCCAGCAGCTTAGTAAGGGTAGGGCCTGGAAACACCATATATTTT
TRBV29-1,TRBJ2-1,-,TRBD2,CSGRTSGTYEQFF,TGCAGCGGGAGGACTAGCGGGACCTATGAGCAGTTCTTC
TRBV12-3/TRBV12-4,TRBJ1-6,-,TRBD1,CASSPQGRPNSPLHF,TGTGCCAGCAGTCCACAGGGGAGACCCAATTCACCCCTCCACTTT
TRBV18,TRBJ1-2,-,TRBD1,CASSLGQGNGYTF,TGTGCCAGCTCATTGGGACAGGGGAATGGCTACACCTTC
TRBV5-1,TRBJ2-5,few,-,CASSFAQGVETQYF,TGCGCCAGCAGCTTCGCACAGGGAGTGGAGACCCAGTACTTC
TRBV12-3/TRBV12-4,TRBJ2-3,many,-,CASSQTQGGDTQYF,TGTGCCAGCAGTCAAACTCAGGGCGGAGATACGCAGTATTTT
TRBV27,TRBJ2-7,-,TRBD1,CASSFDRGSYEQYF,TGTGCCAGCAGTTTTGACAGGGGGAGCTACGAGCAGTACTTC
TRBV29-1,TRBJ1-2,many,-,CSGLTGIYGYTF,TGCAGCGGGTTAACAGGGATATATGGCTACACCTTC